Listed below are T cell receptor beta chains from one sample, sequenced in a study of somatic mutations in cytotoxic T cells in rheumatoid arthritis. Generated by immunoSEQ multiplex PCR, the TCRdb table keeps only in-frame clones and is missing some. This table has about 1,400 clones, 76% appearing once. Sequencing was done on a sample of CD8+ T cells sorted from blood. The receptors come from an adult with rheumatoid arthritis. Both conserved end residues are part of each CDR3. The order of the fields is CDR3 protein, CDR3 DNA, D gene, V gene, clone size, J gene. A D gene is named only where the DNA matches it firmly. Rows may omit the clone size; those that give it use once, few, many or a size class.

CDR3: CASSFGTELFF
DNA: TGTGCCAGCAGCTTCGGGACAGAACTGTTTTTT
D: TRBD1
V: TRBV7-6
size: -
J: TRBJ1-4

CDR3: CASSYAAGANVLTF
DNA: TGTGCCAGCAGTTACGCGGCCGGGGCCAACGTCCTGACTTTC
D: -
V: TRBV6-5
size: -
J: TRBJ2-6

CDR3: CASSSNRGEQEETQYF
DNA: TGTGCCAGCAGCTCCAACAGGGGCGAGCAGGAAGAGACCCAGTACTTC
D: TRBD1
V: TRBV5-4
size: -
J: TRBJ2-5

CDR3: CASSLQTSGGSETQYF
DNA: TGTGCCAGCAGTTTACAGACTAGCGGCGGTAGTGAGACCCAGTACTTC
D: TRBD2
V: TRBV6-5
size: large
J: TRBJ2-5

CDR3: CASSEGNGKIQETQYF
DNA: TGTGCCAGCAGTGAAGGTAATGGGAAGATCCAAGAGACCCAGTACTTC
D: -
V: TRBV6-1
size: -
J: TRBJ2-5

CDR3: CSVQVDEQYF
DNA: TGCAGCGTTCAGGTGGACGAGCAGTACTTC
D: -
V: TRBV29-1
size: few
J: TRBJ2-7

CDR3: CASSQDRTSGYNEQFF
DNA: TGCGCCAGCAGCCAAGATAGGACTAGCGGGTACAATGAGCAGTTCTTC
D: TRBD2
V: TRBV4-3
size: once
J: TRBJ2-1

CDR3: CASSIQAFGTDTQYF
DNA: TGTGCCAGTAGTATACAGGCTTTCGGCACAGATACGCAGTATTTT
D: -
V: TRBV19
size: -
J: TRBJ2-3

CDR3: CASSQGASTGGPYGYTF
DNA: TGCGCCAGCAGCCAAGGGGCCTCGACAGGGGGCCCATATGGCTACACCTTC
D: TRBD1
V: TRBV4-3
size: -
J: TRBJ1-2

CDR3: CASSLPGADTQYF
DNA: TGCGCCAGCAGCTTACCGGGTGCAGATACGCAGTATTTT
D: -
V: TRBV5-1
size: once
J: TRBJ2-3

CDR3: CASSALGSGSGETQYF
DNA: TGTGCCAGCAGCGCCCTCGGGTCAGGGTCAGGCGAGACCCAGTACTTC
D: -
V: TRBV11-2
size: once
J: TRBJ2-5

CDR3: CATGLVGTDTQYF
DNA: TGTGCCACCGGACTAGTGGGCACAGATACGCAGTATTTT
D: TRBD2
V: TRBV6-1
size: -
J: TRBJ2-3

CDR3: CASSVGFADTQYF
DNA: TGTGCCAGCAGCGTAGGGTTTGCAGATACGCAGTATTTT
D: -
V: TRBV9
size: -
J: TRBJ2-3

CDR3: CASSLNRGANQPQHF
DNA: TGTGCCAGCAGCTTGAACAGGGGGGCTAATCAGCCCCAGCATTTT
D: TRBD1
V: TRBV7-9
size: -
J: TRBJ1-5

CDR3: CASSSPGGGSEQYF
DNA: TGTGCCAGCAGCTCTCCTGGGGGGGGGTCCGAGCAGTACTTC
D: TRBD2
V: TRBV9
size: few
J: TRBJ2-7

CDR3: CASSPGQSNTGELFF
DNA: TGTGCCAGCAGCCCGGGACAGTCGAACACCGGGGAGCTGTTTTTT
D: TRBD1
V: TRBV27
size: once
J: TRBJ2-2

CDR3: CASSLSPGGTEAFF
DNA: TGCGCCAGCAGCCTAAGCCCCGGGGGCACTGAAGCTTTCTTT
D: -
V: TRBV4-3
size: -
J: TRBJ1-1

CDR3: CASSQEVPTNYGYTF
DNA: TGTGCCAGCAGCCAAGAGGTTCCTACTAACTATGGCTACACCTTC
D: -
V: TRBV4-2
size: -
J: TRBJ1-2

CDR3: CAISSGGTTDTQYF
DNA: TGTGCCATCAGTTCCGGGGGGACCACAGATACGCAGTATTTT
D: TRBD2
V: TRBV10-3
size: -
J: TRBJ2-3

CDR3: CASSPGQNYEQYF
DNA: TGTGCCAGCAGCCCAGGACAGAACTACGAGCAGTACTTC
D: -
V: TRBV5-4
size: -
J: TRBJ2-7

CDR3: CASSLATGQSWGNEQFF
DNA: TGCGCCAGCAGCTTGGCCACTGGACAGAGCTGGGGGAATGAGCAGTTCTTC
D: -
V: TRBV5-1
size: -
J: TRBJ2-1

CDR3: CAWNPRWVSGNTIYF
DNA: TGTGCCTGGAATCCTCGCTGGGTTTCCGGAAACACCATATATTTT
D: -
V: TRBV30
size: -
J: TRBJ1-3

CDR3: CASSYLGTVDEQYF
DNA: TGTGCCAGCAGTTACCTGGGGACAGTCGACGAGCAGTACTTC
D: TRBD1
V: TRBV6-6
size: -
J: TRBJ2-7

CDR3: CASSLKGLVGHEQYF
DNA: TGTGCCAGCAGCTTAAAGGGACTAGTTGGCCACGAGCAGTACTTC
D: TRBD2
V: TRBV7-2
size: few
J: TRBJ2-7

CDR3: CASSGDRQGDSPLHF
DNA: TGTGCCAGCAGCGGGGACCGACAGGGGGACTCACCCCTCCACTTT
D: -
V: TRBV21-1
size: few
J: TRBJ1-6

CDR3: CASSSLQTAPHTEAFF
DNA: TGTGCCAGCAGCTCACTACAGACAGCGCCACACACTGAAGCTTTCTTT
D: -
V: TRBV7-9
size: few
J: TRBJ1-1

CDR3: CASSRLGRYSGNTIYF
DNA: TGTGCCAGCAGCCGGCTAGGACGGTACTCTGGAAACACCATATATTTT
D: -
V: TRBV11-2
size: once
J: TRBJ1-3

CDR3: CASSSDVSEETQYF
DNA: TGTGCCAGCAGCTCGGACGTCAGTGAGGAGACCCAGTACTTC
D: -
V: TRBV7-6
size: -
J: TRBJ2-5

CDR3: CASSLGEQYF
DNA: TGTGCCAGCAGCCTGGGCGAGCAGTACTTC
D: -
V: TRBV11-2
size: -
J: TRBJ2-7

CDR3: CASSLIGSTDTQYF
DNA: TGTGCCAGCAGTCTCATCGGTAGCACAGATACGCAGTATTTT
D: -
V: TRBV6-6
size: -
J: TRBJ2-3

CDR3: CASSPEGGQSTYEQYF
DNA: TGTGCCAGCAGTCCGGAGGGGGGACAGTCAACCTACGAGCAGTACTTC
D: -
V: TRBV11-3
size: -
J: TRBJ2-7

CDR3: CAIGAMGNEQFF
DNA: TGTGCCATCGGAGCTATGGGCAATGAGCAGTTCTTC
D: -
V: TRBV10-3
size: -
J: TRBJ2-1